This T cell receptor (beta chain) was obtained from a study of PD-1 blockade in classical Hodgkin lymphoma. As for the study in general: Treatment was intravenous nivolumab, 3 mg/kg every 2 weeks, until progression.

This clone was detected only a few times. Its antigen is as yet unknown. All patients experienced relapse after autologous stem cell transplantation, and brentuximab vedotin exposure was variable. Germline V gene sequence: CDR1 SGHRS, CDR2 YFSETQ. The CDR3 extends over 14 amino acids. V was trimmed by 4 bases and J by 0 bases, leaving 10 bases between them. Study-wide results and limits: Reported findings placed baseline TCR diversity lower in newly diagnosed patients (compared with healthy donors).

Measured with immunoSEQ multiplex PCR; TCRdb has only the in-frame clones, and not every one. The data show tens of thousands of clones, 75% to 90% seen once. The sequences come from peripheral blood mononuclear cells (PBMCs), collected before the second cycle of nivolumab. The rearrangement links TRBV5-1 to TRBJ1-1, with no clear D. This TCR was sampled from a human donor with classical Hodgkin lymphoma. DNA of the CDR3: TGCGCCAGCAGCAACGGATTCATGAACACTGAAGCTTTCTTT. It yields the protein CASSNGFMNTEAFF. Supplemented by reference TRBV5-1 and TRBJ1-1, the full variable domain reads KAGVTQTPRYLIKTRGQQVTLSCSPISGHRSVSWYQQTPGQGLQFLFEYFSETQRNKGNFPGRFSGRQFSNSRSEMNVSTLELGDSALYLCASSNGFMNTEAFFGQGTRLTVV.